This TCR beta chain was documented in a study of post-analysis software for immune sequencing data. General study results and limits: About five TRBV segments were more frequent in patients than controls; TRBV5-6, TRBV5-1 and TRBV20-1 belonged to this group.

Every TCR beta cDNA library bore unique molecular identifiers. A single record per CDR3 protein comes from TCRdb applying MiXCR to the PCR reads. The table has a few hundred thousand distinct CDR3 sequences, roughly 45% seen once. This CDR3 contains 13 residues. Germline V gene lookup returns CDR1 MNHEY and CDR2 SMNVEV (reference sequence). The ends lost 6 bases at V and 6 bases at J; junction bases unmatched: 6. The table lists this clonotype with a few counts. What it binds is not known. The chain couples TRBV27 to TRBJ2-5, with 8 bases aligning to TRBD2. The material sequenced was blood. The sequence came from a girl between 5 and 17 years old with multiple sclerosis. The CDR3 region has the DNA TGTGCCAGCAGGTTAGCGGGAAGGCAGACCCAGTACTTC. As protein: CASRLAGRQTQYF.